This T cell receptor (beta chain) was captured in a study of cytomegalovirus exposure and HLA in healthy donors. Notes on the study in general: DRB1 had the most TCR associations and HLA-C the fewest, a later analysis found, with rates varying by HLA locus. Most TCR beta V segments were productive about 90% or about 30% of the time in an earlier analysis.

These donors, healthy bone marrow donors, were studied. Remarks on this clone: Its antigen is not identified.

PCR used 60 Vbeta primers and 13 Jbeta primers. Clones were sequenced by immunoSEQ multiplex PCR, and TCRdb holds only the in-frame ones, with some missing. Of about 100,000 clones listed, approximately 76% are singletons. The trim removed 0 bases at V and 5 bases at J, leaving 12 bases unmatched. The CDR3 is 17 amino acids. The germline CDR1 and CDR2 sequences are LGHNT and FRNRAP. What was sequenced was PBMCs. The receptor was isolated from a woman aged 18-35 years in good health and CMV-seropositive. The V and J genes are TRBV12-5 and TRBJ1-1; the match to TRBD1 covers 7 bases. CDR3 region: CASGLVGFSGGGTEAFF. For the CDR3, the DNA is TGTGCTAGTGGTTTGGTGGGCTTCTCAGGGGGTGGGACTGAAGCTTTCTTT.